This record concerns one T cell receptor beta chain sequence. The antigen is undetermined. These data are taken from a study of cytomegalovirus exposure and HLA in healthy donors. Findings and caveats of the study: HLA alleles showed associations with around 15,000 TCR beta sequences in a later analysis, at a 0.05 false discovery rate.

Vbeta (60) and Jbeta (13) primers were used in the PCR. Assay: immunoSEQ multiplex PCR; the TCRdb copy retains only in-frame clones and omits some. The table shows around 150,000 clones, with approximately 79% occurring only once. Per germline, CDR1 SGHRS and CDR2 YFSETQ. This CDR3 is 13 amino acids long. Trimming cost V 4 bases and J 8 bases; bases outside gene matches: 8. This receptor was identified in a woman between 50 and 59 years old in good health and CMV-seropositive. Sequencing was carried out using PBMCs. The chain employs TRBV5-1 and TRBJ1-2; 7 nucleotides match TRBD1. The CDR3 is CASSALTGPGYTF. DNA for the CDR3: TGCGCCAGCAGCGCCCTGACAGGGCCGGGCTACACCTTC.